One and the same sample provided the 19 T cell receptor beta chains below, sequenced in a study of cytomegalovirus exposure and HLA in healthy donors. The primer mix had 60 Vbeta and 13 Jbeta primers. Data came from immunoSEQ multiplex PCR; TCRdb stores just in-frame clones and leaves some out. The data hold approximately 130,000 clones, with 82% observed a single time. The sequenced material came from PBMCs. These receptors all come from a boy between 2 and 10 years old in good health and CMV-seronegative.

This clone has a handful of counts. The chain employs TRBV4-2 and TRBJ1-2; 7 positions agree with TRBD1. CDR1 LGHNA and CDR2 YNFKEQ come from the germline V gene. The junction had 7 bases not matched to a gene; V was cut back by 0 bases and J by 6 bases. The CDR3 runs 15 residues. The CDR3 protein is CASSQDTGDLDGYTF. The CDR3 DNA reads as TGTGCCAGCAGCCAAGATACAGGGGACTTGGATGGCTACACCTTC.

The chain has TRBV4-2 and TRBJ1-2; no definite D call. This CDR3 contains 15 residues. Germline CDR1 and CDR2: LGHNA and YNFKEQ. Trimming stripped 0 bases from V and 0 bases from J, with 8 bases between. The CDR3 protein is CASSQENTANYGYTF. The CDR3 nucleotides read TGTGCCAGCAGCCAAGAAAATACAGCTAACTATGGCTACACCTTC.

This clone was counted a single time. This chain uses TRBV4-1 with TRBJ2-3; tentative D call: TRBD1 (6 bases). The CDR3 is made up of 15 amino acids. CDR1 and CDR2 from the germline V gene are MGHRA and YSYEKL. Trimming cost V 3 bases and J 4 bases, with 14 bases left between them. CDR3 nucleotide sequence: TGCGCCAGCAGCCACCACAGGGAAGTTTCAGATACGCAGTATTTT. Its translation: CASSHHREVSDTQYF.

This clone was recorded a few times. The chain has TRBV4-2 and TRBJ2-1; the match to TRBD2 covers 9 bases. Per the germline V gene, CDR1 is LGHNA and CDR2 is YNFKEQ. V trimming: 0 bases; J trimming: 8 bases; junction bases outside the gene matches: 8. The CDR3 consists of 16 residues. The CDR3 loop is CASSQDKAGGFDEQFF. For the CDR3, the DNA is TGTGCCAGCAGCCAAGATAAAGCGGGGGGATTCGATGAGCAGTTCTTC.

This clone was found a few times. The V gene is TRBV23-1, the J gene TRBJ2-7, with D possibly matching TRBD1 (6 bases). TRBV23-1 is filed as an ORF, its function uncertain. V was shortened by 9 bases and J by 5 bases, with 14 bases between the two germline ends. The CDR3 totals 12 residues. The CDR3 DNA follows: TGCGCCAGGGGCACAGGGTTCAACGAGCAGTACGTC. Translated: CARGTGFNEQYV.

The chain employs TRBV15 and TRBJ1-2; 7 bases line up with TRBD1. The CDR3 has 14 residues. The germline gives CDR1 LNHNV, CDR2 YYDKDF (reference sequence). The J segment lost 9 bases and the V segment lost 5 bases, leaving 12 bases of the junction unmatched. The CDR3 loop is CATSVEGALLRYTF. CDR3 DNA sequence: TGTGCCACCAGCGTTGAGGGGGCTCTTTTGCGCTACACCTTC.

This clone was seen only a few times. The chain links TRBV7-9 to TRBJ2-1; TRBD2 matches at 12 bases. The CDR3 is 16 residues long. CDR1 and CDR2 (germline): SEHNR, FQNEAQ (reference sequence). The trim removed 1 base at V and 8 bases at J, leaving 6 bases unmatched. The DNA for the CDR3 is TGTGCCAGCAGCTTAGTACTAGCGGGGGGAGCGGATGAGCAGTTCTTC. The encoded protein is CASSLVLAGGADEQFF.

The chain is built from TRBV4-1 and TRBJ2-1; possibly TRBD2 for D (6 bases). V was shortened by 0 bases and J by 9 bases, with 12 bases between the two germline ends. CDR1 MGHRA and CDR2 YSYEKL come from the germline V gene. The CDR3 loop spans 14 amino acids. CDR3 nucleotide sequence: TGCGCCAGCAGCCAAGATCCTAGCGCGGGTGAGCAGTTCTTC. The encoded protein is CASSQDPSAGEQFF.

The chain recombines TRBV7-9 with TRBJ2-1, with 9 bases lining up with TRBD1. CDR3 size: 15 residues. With V trimmed by 5 bases and J by 6 bases, 8 bases remained unmatched. The germline V gene has CDR1 SEHNR and CDR2 FQNEAQ (reference sequence). The CDR3 loop reads CASSPGTGHINEQFF. The CDR3 nucleotides are TGTGCCAGCAGCCCCGGGACAGGGCATATCAATGAGCAGTTCTTC.

Concerning this clone: The junction departs from germline at one end; a sequencing error may be responsible. The chain couples TRBV7-9 to TRBJ2-7, with a tentative D call TRBD2 (6 bases). Germline V gene lookup returns CDR1 SEHNR and CDR2 FQNEAQ (reference sequence). CDR3 length: 16 amino acids. The CDR3 region is CSSSLLPGRGSYEQYF. CDR3 nucleotide sequence: TGTTCCAGCAGCTTGTTGCCGGGACGGGGGTCCTACGAGCAGTACTTC.

The J gene is TRBJ1-1, the V gene TRBV4-1; D perhaps matches TRBD1 (6 bases). CDR3 length: 16 amino acids. Trimming removed 0 bases at V and 3 bases at J, with 14 bases between. Germline V gene data show CDR1 as MGHRA and CDR2 as YSYEKL. CDR3 DNA sequence: TGCGCCAGCAGCCAAGAGGGGGACAATAGTTACACTGAAGCTTTCTTT. Translated: CASSQEGDNSYTEAFF.

Only one count was recorded for this clone. The gene calls are TRBV27 and TRBJ1-1, with TRBD1 matching 8 bases. Trimming took 5 bases from V and 1 from J; bases not matched to a gene: 9. CDR1 and CDR2 from the germline V gene are MNHEY and SMNVEV (reference sequence). The CDR3 has 16 residues. The CDR3 DNA follows: TGTGCCAGCAGTCCCCGGGACAGGTCTAAGAACACTGAAGCTTTCTTT. Amino acids: CASSPRDRSKNTEAFF.

The gene calls are TRBV2 and TRBJ1-4, with 9 nucleotides matching TRBD1. This CDR3 is built from 16 residues. Germline V CDR1 and CDR2: SNHLY, FYNNEI. V lost 7 bases and J lost 3; bases outside the gene matches: 9. CDR3: CASNGQGNSPNEKLFF. In nucleotides, the CDR3 is TGTGCCAGCAACGGACAGGGGAATTCACCTAATGAAAAACTGTTTTTT.

The rearrangement joins TRBV5-5 to TRBJ1-1, with TRBD1 as a possible D gene (5 bases). Germline loops: CDR1 SGHKS, CDR2 YYEKEE (reference sequence). Deletions cut 4 bases from V and 11 bases from J, with 21 bases between. The CDR3 length is 14 residues. This chain's CDR3 is CASSPVTGDLVAFF. The CDR3 region has the DNA TGTGCCAGCAGCCCGGTCACGGGGGATCTCGTGGCTTTCTTT.

This chain uses TRBV7-9 with TRBJ2-1; 10 bases align to TRBD2. The trim removed 5 bases at V and 7 bases at J, leaving 8 bases unmatched. Germline V gene lookup returns CDR1 SEHNR and CDR2 FQNEAQ (reference sequence). The CDR3 is 15 residues long. DNA for the CDR3: TGTGCCAGCAGCCGAGCGGGAGGGCTTCGAAATGAGCAGTTCTTC. Protein sequence: CASSRAGGLRNEQFF.

The chain has TRBV4-1 and TRBJ2-2, with 7 nucleotides matching TRBD2. Germline CDR1 reads MGHRA; CDR2 reads YSYEKL. After removal of 1 base from V and 0 bases from J, the junction contained 5 bases not matched to a gene. There are 17 residues in the CDR3. Written as DNA, the CDR3 is TGCGCCAGCAGCCAAGTCTGGCTAGCGGCGAACACCGGGGAGCTGTTTTTT. As protein: CASSQVWLAANTGELFF.

The chain is built from TRBV5-1 and TRBJ2-2; tentatively, D is TRBD2 (5 bases). Trimming cost V 0 bases and J 7 bases, with 13 bases left between them. The CDR3 spans 15 residues. The V gene's germline CDR1 is SGHRS and CDR2 YFSETQ. This CDR3 is CASSLEVGVGGELFF. The CDR3, as DNA: TGCGCCAGCAGCTTGGAAGTGGGAGTGGGCGGGGAGCTGTTTTTT. The full variable domain, completed using reference TRBV5-1 and TRBJ2-2, is KAGVTQTPRYLIKTRGQQVTLSCSPISGHRSVSWYQQTPGQGLQFLFEYFSETQRNKGNFPGRFSGRQFSNSRSEMNVSTLELGDSALYLCASSLEVGVGGELFFGEGSRLTVL.

This clone was counted once. The V gene is TRBV5-8, the J gene TRBJ2-3, with TRBD1 matching over 7 bases. V dropped 4 bases and J dropped 0; count of bases not matched to a gene: 2. The CDR3 length is 14 residues. Germline V gives CDR1 SGHTS, CDR2 YDEGEE. CDR3 sequence (DNA): TGTGCCAGCAGCCGGGACAGAAGCACAGATACGCAGTATTTT. Translated, it gives CASSRDRSTDTQYF.

The chain couples TRBV6-5 to TRBJ1-2; tentative D call: TRBD1 (6 bases). Germline V gives CDR1 MNHEY, CDR2 SVGAGI. V lost 5 bases, J lost 1 base, and 8 bases lay in between. This CDR3 comprises 13 residues. The CDR3, as DNA: TGTGCCAGCAGTGAAGGGGGTAACTATGGCTACACCTTC. This translates into CASSEGGNYGYTF.